This T cell receptor (beta chain) was sequenced for a study of blood T cells in healthy people across ages. Remarks on this clonotype: Its antigen remains unidentified.

The length of the CDR3 is 17 residues. Germline-derived CDR1 and CDR2 are SGHDT and YYEEEE. The junction had 15 bases not matched to a gene; V was cut back by 5 bases and J by 6 bases. Next came a second PCR, run for about 7 to 12 cycles, which used a sample-barcoded 5' primer along with a J-beta primer mix. Sequencing of every sample gave 2.5 million or more CDR3-containing paired-end reads. TCRdb fed the 5' RACE reads into MiXCR, producing one record per CDR3 protein. Of about 760,000 distinct CDR3 sequences in the sample, more than 55% were seen once. Per sample, at least 5.5 micrograms of total RNA were extracted. General study points: Observed TCR beta diversity per million T cells went down as age went up. This fall followed a roughly linear course with age.

V gene TRBV5-6 combines with J gene TRBJ2-3; TRBD2 matches 10 bases. The source material was blood. The origin of this receptor is a man aged 35-49 years in good health. In DNA form, the CDR3 reads TGTGCCAGCAGTCGTGGCCTTCAGCGGGGGGGCATGGATACGCAGTATTTT. Translating gives CASSRGLQRGGMDTQYF.